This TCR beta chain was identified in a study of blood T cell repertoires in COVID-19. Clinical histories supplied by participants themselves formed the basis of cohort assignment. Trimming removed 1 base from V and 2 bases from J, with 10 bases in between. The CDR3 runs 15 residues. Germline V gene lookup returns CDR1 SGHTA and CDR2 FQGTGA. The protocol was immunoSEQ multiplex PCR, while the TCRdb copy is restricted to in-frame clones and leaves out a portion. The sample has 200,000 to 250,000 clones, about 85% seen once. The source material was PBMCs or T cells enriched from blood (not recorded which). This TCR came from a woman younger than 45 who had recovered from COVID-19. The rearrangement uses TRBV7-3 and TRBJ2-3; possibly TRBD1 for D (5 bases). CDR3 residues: CASSLKGLLTDTQYF. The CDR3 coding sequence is TGTGCCAGCAGCTTAAAGGGGCTTCTCACAGATACGCAGTATTTT.